The 28 T cell receptor beta chains below come from one sample, sequenced in a study of cytomegalovirus exposure and HLA in healthy donors. This PCR relied on a set of 60 Vbeta primers and 13 Jbeta primers. Assay used: immunoSEQ multiplex PCR; TCRdb lists only in-frame clones, some missing. Here the sample spans 210,000 or so clones, 80% to 90% being singletons. The sequenced sample consisted of PBMCs. The receptors derive from a man under 40 in good health and CMV-seronegative.

V usage is TRBV30 and J usage is TRBJ1-5; no clear D. Between the trimmed V and J ends, which lost 2 bases and 5 bases, there was a span of 10 bases. This CDR3 has 13 amino acids. Germline V gives CDR1 GTSNPN, CDR2 SVGIG (reference sequence). This CDR3 is CAWSRGEDQPQHF. The CDR3 DNA sequence: TGTGCCTGGAGTCGGGGAGAGGATCAGCCCCAGCATTTT.

The V gene is TRBV5-8, the J gene TRBJ1-1; TRBD1 matches 7 bases. Germline trimming cut 4 bases from V and 3 bases from J; bases unmatched to any gene: 9. Germline-derived CDR1 and CDR2 are SGHTS and YDEGEE. This CDR3 contains 15 residues. This CDR3 is CASSLLGQVDTEAFF. CDR3 sequence (DNA): TGTGCCAGCAGCCTCCTAGGACAGGTCGACACTGAAGCTTTCTTT.

This clone has a handful of counts. The chain links TRBV11-1 to TRBJ2-1; 8 bases align to TRBD2. The CDR3 consists of 16 residues. Germline loops: CDR1 SGHAT, CDR2 FQDESV (reference sequence). V shed 5 bases and J 8 bases; nucleotides not matched to a gene: 14. The CDR3 here is CASSAPPGTRIDEQFF. The CDR3 DNA reads TGTGCCAGCAGCGCCCCCCCAGGGACTAGGATCGATGAGCAGTTCTTC.

The rearrangement uses TRBV28 and TRBJ2-2; no definite D call. The CDR3 spans 13 residues. The V end was cut by 3 bases, the J end by 1 base, with 3 bases between. Germline V gene sequence: CDR1 MDHEN, CDR2 SYDVKM. The CDR3 is CASSFRNTGELFF. CDR3 bases: TGTGCCAGCAGTTTTAGGAACACCGGGGAGCTGTTTTTT.

In its sample, this clone was seen once. V gene TRBV7-8 combines with J gene TRBJ1-2; D ambiguous. This CDR3 is built from 14 residues. Trimming cost V 5 bases and J 8 bases, with 18 bases left between them. Germline values: CDR1 SGHVS, CDR2 FQNEAQ. The CDR3 protein is CASSASRPAGGYTF. CDR3 sequence (DNA): TGTGCCAGCAGCGCATCCAGACCCGCGGGGGGCTACACCTTC.

J is TRBJ1-2 and V is TRBV6-5; the match to TRBD1 covers 7 bases. Trimming at V came to 7 bases and at J to 2 bases, leaving 4 bases not matched to a gene. Per germline, CDR1 MNHEY and CDR2 SVGAGI. The CDR3 sequence is 13 residues long. CDR3: CASNMGQNYGYTF. Written as DNA, the CDR3 is TGTGCCAGCAATATGGGACAGAACTATGGCTACACCTTC.

The chain recombines TRBV15 with TRBJ1-5; D might be TRBD1 (6 bases). This CDR3 spans 17 amino acids. V was trimmed by 3 bases and J by 4 bases, leaving 19 bases between them. The V gene's germline CDR1 is LNHNV and CDR2 YYDKDF (reference sequence). The CDR3 loop is CATSRDGTSLPNQPQHF. The CDR3 DNA is TGTGCCACCAGCAGGGACGGGACATCCTTACCGAATCAGCCCCAGCATTTT.

CDR3 in amino acids: CASSGWTGRNQPQHF. In DNA form, the CDR3 reads TGTGCCAGCAGTGGATGGACAGGTCGCAATCAGCCCCAGCATTTT. This chain connects TRBV2 to TRBJ1-5; TRBD1 aligns across 7 bases. Germline V gene lookup returns CDR1 SNHLY and CDR2 FYNNEI. The V gene end was trimmed by 4 bases and the J gene end by 2 bases; junction bases not matched to a gene: 5. The CDR3 spans 15 residues.

V is TRBV11-2 and J is TRBJ2-3; 8 nucleotides agree with TRBD2. This CDR3 is 14 amino acids long. The V segment lost 5 bases and the J segment 6 bases; nucleotides outside the gene matches: 7. Germline CDR1 is SGHAT and CDR2 is FQNNGV. The CDR3 DNA sequence: TGTGCCAGCAGCCTCCGGACTAGCAGGGATACGCAGTATTTT. Amino acid sequence: CASSLRTSRDTQYF.

The V gene is TRBV7-8, the J gene TRBJ1-2, with D possibly being TRBD1 (6 bases). CDR1 SGHVS and CDR2 FQNEAQ come from the germline V gene. CDR3 length: 14 amino acids. Between the trimmed V and J ends, which lost 4 bases and 2 bases, there was a span of 11 bases. CDR3 protein: CASSYGGANYGYTF. The CDR3 coding sequence is TGTGCCAGCAGCTACGGGGGGGCGAACTATGGCTACACCTTC.

The J gene is TRBJ2-3, the V gene TRBV11-2; D is ambiguous. V was shortened by 5 bases and J by 0 bases, with 12 bases between the two germline ends. CDR3 length: 15 residues. Germline-derived CDR1 and CDR2 are SGHAT and FQNNGV. In DNA form, the CDR3 reads TGTGCCAGCAGCGGAGAGTATAGGAGCACAGATACGCAGTATTTT. It translates to CASSGEYRSTDTQYF.

The chain joins TRBV4-3 to TRBJ2-3; 7 positions match TRBD2. The CDR3 is made up of 14 amino acids. Trimming at V came to 1 base and at J to 4 bases, leaving 2 bases not matched to a gene. Germline values: CDR1 LGHNA, CDR2 YSLEER. The CDR3 DNA reads TGCGCCAGCAGCCAAGGACTAGCTGCAGATACGCAGTATTTT. Its protein is CASSQGLAADTQYF.

Comment on this clone: Other nucleotide sequences in the sample specify the same CDR3. The gene calls are TRBV18 and TRBJ2-7; D not resolved. Germline CDR1 and CDR2: KGHSH and LQKENI. This CDR3 region has 12 residues. V shed 6 bases and J shed 0 bases, with 6 bases lying between them. The CDR3 nucleotides are TGTGCCAGCTCGCCCAGCTCCTACGAGCAGTACTTC. This encodes CASSPSSYEQYF.

Concerning this clone itself: At one of its ends the junction is not consistent with the germline gene, which may arise from a read error. The chain has TRBV7-9 and TRBJ1-1, with D perhaps matching TRBD1 (6 bases). The CDR3 length is 16 residues. Looked up from germline, CDR1 is SEHNR and CDR2 is FQNEAQ (reference sequence). The CDR3 nucleotides are TGTTCCAGCAGCTCCAGATACAGGGCTACGAACACTGAAGCTTTCTTT. The encoded protein is CSSSSRYRATNTEAFF.

The rearrangement links TRBV19 to TRBJ2-1; 15 nucleotides align to TRBD2. The V gene end was trimmed by 4 bases and the J gene end by 3 bases; junction bases not matched to a gene: 13. The CDR3 consists of 20 residues. CDR1 LNHDA and CDR2 SQIVND come from the germline V gene (reference sequence). The CDR3 DNA reads as TGTGCCAGTAGTACCCCAACCGGGACTAGCGGGGGGCCTGGCTACAATGAGCAGTTCTTC. Residues: CASSTPTGTSGGPGYNEQFF.

This sequence joins TRBV10-3 and TRBJ2-3; D uncertain. The CDR3 totals 11 residues. CDR1 is ENHRY, CDR2 SYGVKD, per germline. The V end was cut by 4 bases, the J end by 5 bases, with 4 bases between. The DNA of the CDR3 is TGTGCCATCAGTGGTCAAGATACGCAGTATTTT. This codes for CAISGQDTQYF.

V is TRBV11-2 and J is TRBJ2-3, with 7 positions matching TRBD2. V shed 3 bases, J shed 3 bases, and the junction held 6 bases outside the gene matches. Germline assignment: CDR1 SGHAT and CDR2 FQNNGV. CDR3 size: 15 residues. The CDR3 bases are TGTGCCAGCAGCTTGGGCGCGGGAGTTACAGATACGCAGTATTTT. This codes for CASSLGAGVTDTQYF.

This clone was detected only once. One end of the junction does not line up with germline, which may come from a read error. This sequence joins TRBV7-9 and TRBJ2-7; D might be TRBD2 (6 bases). The CDR3 consists of 11 residues. Germline loops: CDR1 SEHNR, CDR2 FQNEAQ (reference sequence). Written as DNA, the CDR3 is TGTGCCAGCAGCTTAGAGGGGAGGATGATATTC. It yields the protein CASSLEGRMIF.

The chain has TRBV7-8 and TRBJ1-1; D not resolved. V lost 8 bases and J lost 4, with 8 bases in between. The CDR3 contains 11 residues. The germline CDR1 and CDR2 sequences are SGHVS and FQNEAQ. Here the CDR3 reads CASAQITEAFF. CDR3 bases: TGTGCCAGCGCCCAGATCACTGAAGCTTTCTTT.

This CDR3 reads CASSPGMSTDTQYF. In DNA form, the CDR3 reads TGTGCCAGCAGCCCGGGGATGAGCACAGATACGCAGTATTTT. This chain joins TRBV11-3 and TRBJ2-3, with D maybe TRBD2 (5 bases). Trimming left V 5 bases short and J 0 bases short, with 9 bases between. CDR1 and CDR2 from the germline V gene are SGHNT and YENEEA. The CDR3 extends over 14 amino acids.

This chain links TRBV6-5 with TRBJ2-5; 8 bases line up with TRBD2. V was clipped by 6 bases and J by 7 bases; unmatched bases: 4. This CDR3 comprises 12 residues. Germline loops: CDR1 MNHEY, CDR2 SVGAGI. The CDR3 sequence is CASRTSDGTQYF. The CDR3 nucleotides read TGTGCCAGCAGGACTAGCGATGGGACCCAGTACTTC.

V usage is TRBV7-9 and J usage is TRBJ1-4; D may be TRBD1 (6 bases). V dropped 7 bases and J dropped 8 bases, with 14 bases sitting between them. The CDR3 loop spans 13 amino acids. Germline V CDR1 and CDR2: SEHNR, FQNEAQ (reference sequence). DNA for the CDR3: TGTGCCAGCAAGGGGGACACCGGGGAAAAACTGTTTTTT. It yields the protein CASKGDTGEKLFF.

The chain has TRBV14 and TRBJ2-7, with TRBD1 as a possible D gene (6 bases). From germline, CDR1 is SGHDN and CDR2 FVKESK. The ends were cut back, 0 bases at V and 3 bases at J, with 24 bases in the middle. The CDR3 totals 19 residues. The CDR3 nucleotides read TGTGCCAGCAGCCAAGAAGCGTTTGAAGCACAGGGAGTTATCTACGAGCAGTACTTC. Protein sequence: CASSQEAFEAQGVIYEQYF.

The CDR3 DNA sequence: TGCGCCAGCAGCGGCGGACGCGGACTAGCGGGGGGGCCCGGTCCTATTTCTGGGGCCAACGTCCTGACTTTC. It encodes CASSGGRGLAGGPGPISGANVLTF. The rearrangement links TRBV5-1 to TRBJ2-6, with TRBD2 matching over 15 bases. From germline, CDR1 is SGHRS and CDR2 YFSETQ. There are 24 residues in the CDR3. After removal of 4 bases from V and 1 base from J, the junction contained 21 bases not matched to a gene.

V is TRBV15 and J is TRBJ2-1; perhaps TRBD2 as D (6 bases). The germline V and J ends were trimmed by 3 bases and 10 bases, with 16 bases remaining between them. The CDR3 sequence is 14 residues long. CDR1 and CDR2 (germline): LNHNV, YYDKDF (reference sequence). The CDR3 nucleotides are TGTGCCACCAGCAGGGCGGCCGCCGGAGGGGAGCAGTTCTTC. Translated: CATSRAAAGGEQFF.

This clone was seen a few times. The V call is TRBV6-4, the J call TRBJ2-5, with 12 bases lining up with TRBD2. This CDR3 contains 19 residues. CDR1 and CDR2 (germline): MRHNA, SNTAGT. J was trimmed by 5 bases and V by 2 bases; bases with no gene match: 15. This chain's CDR3 is CASSDGVRSSGRVWETQYF. CDR3 sequence (DNA): TGTGCCAGCAGTGACGGGGTAAGATCTAGCGGGAGGGTTTGGGAGACCCAGTACTTC.

The rearrangement links TRBV28 to TRBJ2-2, with D hard to call. Per the germline V gene, CDR1 is MDHEN and CDR2 is SYDVKM. V lost 6 bases to trimming and J lost 11 bases, with 13 bases between them. CDR3 length: 12 residues. CDR3 DNA sequence: TGTGCCAGCAGCTTAGACGAGCGAGAGCTGTTTTTT. Translated: CASSLDERELFF.

The V gene is TRBV27, the J gene TRBJ1-2, with TRBD1 identical over 9 bases. CDR3 length: 14 residues. Looked up from germline, CDR1 is MNHEY and CDR2 is SMNVEV (reference sequence). Unmatched junction bases numbered 10, after V lost 6 bases and J lost 8 bases. The CDR3 DNA reads TGTGCCAGCAGCGACAGGGGGTCCCCCTACGGCTACACCTTC. This encodes CASSDRGSPYGYTF.